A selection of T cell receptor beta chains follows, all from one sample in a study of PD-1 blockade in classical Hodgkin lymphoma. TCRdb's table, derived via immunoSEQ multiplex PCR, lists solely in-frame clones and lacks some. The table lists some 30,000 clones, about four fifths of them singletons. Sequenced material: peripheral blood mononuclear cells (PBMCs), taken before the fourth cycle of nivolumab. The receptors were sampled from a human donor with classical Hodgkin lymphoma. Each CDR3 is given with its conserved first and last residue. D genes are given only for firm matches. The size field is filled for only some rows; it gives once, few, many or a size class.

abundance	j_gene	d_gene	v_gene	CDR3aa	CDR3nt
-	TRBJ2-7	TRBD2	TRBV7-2	CASSQSGGGTYEQYF	TGTGCCAGCAGCCAGTCGGGCGGGGGAACCTACGAGCAGTACTTC
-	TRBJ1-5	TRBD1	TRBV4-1	CASSLNSGTGGNQPQHF	TGCGCCAGCAGCCTCAACTCAGGGACAGGGGGTAATCAGCCCCAGCATTTT
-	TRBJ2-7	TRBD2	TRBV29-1	CSVEVAGTSPYEQYF	TGCAGCGTTGAAGTTGCCGGGACTAGTCCCTACGAGCAGTACTTC
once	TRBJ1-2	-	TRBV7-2	CASSLKFYGYTF	TGTGCCAGCAGCTTAAAGTTCTACGGCTACACCTTC
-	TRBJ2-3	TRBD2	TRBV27	CASSTPSGGTEDTQYF	TGTGCCAGCAGTACCCCTAGCGGGGGTACGGAAGATACGCAGTATTTT
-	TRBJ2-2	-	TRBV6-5	CASSSQNTGELFF	TGTGCCAGCAGTTCACAGAACACCGGGGAGCTGTTTTTT
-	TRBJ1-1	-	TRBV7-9	CATGLDNTEAFF	TGTGCCACAGGACTGGATAACACTGAAGCTTTCTTT
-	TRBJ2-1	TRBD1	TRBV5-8	CASSSRGTGGIYNEQFF	TGTGCCAGCAGCTCACGAGGGACAGGGGGGATCTACAATGAGCAGTTCTTC
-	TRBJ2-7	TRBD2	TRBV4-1	CASSQRTSGSSYEQYF	TGCGCCAGCAGCCAACGGACTAGCGGGAGCTCCTACGAGCAGTACTTC
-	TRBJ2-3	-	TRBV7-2	CASSLGGIGTLGPTDTQYF	TGTGCCAGCAGCTTAGGAGGTATTGGGACCTTGGGTCCCACAGATACGCAGTATTTT
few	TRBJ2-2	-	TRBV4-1	CASSQHGDTGELFF	TGCGCCAGCAGCCAACACGGGGACACCGGGGAGCTGTTTTTT
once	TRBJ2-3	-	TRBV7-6	CASSFSGSTDTQYF	TGTGCCAGCAGCTTTTCTGGGAGCACAGATACGCAGTATTTT
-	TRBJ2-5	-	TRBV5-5	CASSPSGREETQYF	TGTGCCAGCAGCCCGAGCGGGCGGGAAGAGACCCAGTACTTC
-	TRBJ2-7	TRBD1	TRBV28	CASRNTGGEGEQYF	TGTGCCAGCAGAAATACAGGGGGCGAAGGTGAGCAGTACTTC
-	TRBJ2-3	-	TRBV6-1	CASSDRPREDTQYF	TGTGCCAGCAGTGATCGGCCACGAGAGGATACGCAGTATTTT
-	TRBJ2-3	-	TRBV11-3	CASSLQGAADTQYF	TGTGCCAGCAGCTTACAGGGAGCGGCAGATACGCAGTATTTT
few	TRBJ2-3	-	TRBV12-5	CASGSGTSTDTQYF	TGTGCTAGTGGTTCCGGGACTAGCACAGATACGCAGTATTTT
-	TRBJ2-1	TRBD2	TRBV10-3	CAISDKRGTYNEQFF	TGTGCCATCAGTGACAAGCGGGGAACGTACAATGAGCAGTTCTTC
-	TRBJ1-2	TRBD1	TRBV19	CASSLDRDYGYTF	TGTGCCAGTAGCCTTGACAGGGACTATGGCTACACCTTC
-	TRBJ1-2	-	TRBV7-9	CASSLATGSKRGYGYTF	TGTGCCAGCAGCTTAGCTACGGGTTCCAAAAGGGGCTATGGCTACACCTTC
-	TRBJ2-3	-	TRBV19	CASSIGQQGTDTQYF	TGTGCCAGTAGTATAGGTCAGCAGGGCACAGATACGCAGTATTTT
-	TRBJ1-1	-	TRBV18	CASSADQNTEAFF	TGTGCCAGCTCAGCCGACCAGAACACTGAAGCTTTCTTT
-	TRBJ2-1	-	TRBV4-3	CASSQGRKPNEQFF	TGCGCCAGCAGCCAAGGACGCAAACCCAATGAGCAGTTCTTC
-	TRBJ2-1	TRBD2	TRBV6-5	CASRSGGAHNEQFF	TGTGCCAGCAGGAGCGGGGGGGCCCACAATGAGCAGTTCTTC
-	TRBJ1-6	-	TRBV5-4	CASSQKQINNSPLHF	TGTGCCAGCAGCCAGAAGCAAATCAATAATTCACCCCTCCACTTT
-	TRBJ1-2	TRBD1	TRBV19	CASSSTRQGYGYTF	TGTGCCAGTAGCTCCACCCGACAGGGATACGGCTACACCTTC
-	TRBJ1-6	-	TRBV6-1	CASRMDAGVNSPLHF	TGCGCCAGCAGGATGGACGCAGGGGTGAATTCACCCCTCCACTTT
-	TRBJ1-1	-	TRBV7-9	CASDFSRGSEAFF	TGTGCCAGCGACTTCTCTAGGGGAAGTGAAGCTTTCTTT
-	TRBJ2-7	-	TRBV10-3	CAISDSSVLYEQYF	TGTGCCATCAGTGACAGTTCGGTCCTCTACGAGCAGTACTTC
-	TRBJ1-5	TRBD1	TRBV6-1	CASTWTGLNQPQHF	TGTGCCAGCACCTGGACAGGCCTCAATCAGCCCCAGCATTTT
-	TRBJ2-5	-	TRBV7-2	CASSIPGYQETQYF	TGTGCCAGCAGCATTCCGGGTTACCAAGAGACCCAGTACTTC
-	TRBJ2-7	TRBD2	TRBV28	CASRLSGGSDEQYF	TGTGCCAGCAGGCTTAGCGGGGGTAGTGACGAGCAGTACTTC
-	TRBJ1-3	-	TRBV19	CASSIRRISGNTIYF	TGTGCCAGTAGTATTCGAAGGATCTCTGGAAACACCATATATTTT
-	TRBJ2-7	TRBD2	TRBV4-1	CASSPMGASGELRQYF	TGCGCCAGCAGCCCGATGGGGGCTAGCGGGGAATTAAGGCAGTACTTC
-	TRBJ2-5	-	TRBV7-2	CASSLFAGTQETQYF	TGTGCCAGCAGCTTATTTGCGGGCACCCAAGAGACCCAGTACTTC
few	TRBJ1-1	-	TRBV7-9	CASSPRGSGTEAFF	TGTGCCAGCAGCCCCCGGGGGAGCGGCACTGAAGCTTTCTTT
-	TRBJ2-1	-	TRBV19	CASSIRYNEQFF	TGTGCCAGTAGTATTAGGTACAATGAGCAGTTCTTC
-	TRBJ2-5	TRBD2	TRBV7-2	CASSLPLAGGRGETQYF	TGTGCCAGCAGCTTACCACTAGCGGGGGGGCGGGGGGAGACCCAGTACTTC
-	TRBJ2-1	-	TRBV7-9	CASSLLLGMNEQFF	TGTGCCAGCAGCTTGCTTCTAGGGATGAATGAGCAGTTCTTC
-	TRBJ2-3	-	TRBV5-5	CASSTLTGSTDTQYF	TGTGCCAGCAGCACCCTGACTGGGAGCACAGATACGCAGTATTTT
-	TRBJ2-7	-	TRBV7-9	CASSLTGGAREQYF	TGTGCCAGCAGCTTAACCGGGGGAGCACGGGAGCAGTACTTC
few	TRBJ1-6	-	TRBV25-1	CASTKGGGSPLHF	TGTGCCAGCACTAAAGGGGGGGGTTCACCCCTCCACTTT
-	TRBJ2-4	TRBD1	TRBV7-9	CASSIPDRGYIQYF	TGTGCCAGCAGCATTCCAGACAGGGGGTACATTCAGTACTTC
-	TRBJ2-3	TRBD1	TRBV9	CASSVEGAERTDTQYF	TGTGCCAGCAGCGTAGAGGGGGCCGAGCGAACAGATACGCAGTATTTT
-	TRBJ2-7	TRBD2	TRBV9	CASSLGQGTSHEQYF	TGTGCCAGCAGTCTAGGGCAGGGGACTAGCCACGAGCAGTACTTC
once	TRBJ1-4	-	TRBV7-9	CASRPEGINEKLFF	TGTGCCAGCAGGCCCGAAGGGATTAATGAAAAACTGTTTTTT
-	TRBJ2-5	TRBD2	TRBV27	CASSPGLGGGETQYF	TGTGCCAGCAGTCCCGGTCTCGGGGGGGGAGAGACCCAGTACTTC
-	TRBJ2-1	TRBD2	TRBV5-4	CASSPGTKYNEQFF	TGTGCCAGCAGCCCCGGGACTAAGTACAATGAGCAGTTCTTC
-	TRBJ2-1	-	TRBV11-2	CASSPFRASRGSSYNEQFF	TGTGCCAGCAGCCCCTTTCGGGCAAGTCGGGGAAGCTCCTACAATGAGCAGTTCTTC
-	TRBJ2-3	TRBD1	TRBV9	CASSVRLGQGADTQYF	TGTGCCAGCAGCGTAAGACTGGGGCAGGGGGCAGATACGCAGTATTTT
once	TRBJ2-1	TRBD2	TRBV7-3	CASSLTAGGPNEQFF	TGTGCCAGCAGCTTAACCGCGGGGGGGCCAAATGAGCAGTTCTTC
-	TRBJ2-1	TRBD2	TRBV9	CASSGFSGGSYNEQFF	TGTGCCAGCAGCGGATTTAGCGGGGGCTCCTACAATGAGCAGTTCTTC
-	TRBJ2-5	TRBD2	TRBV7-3	CASSPGLAGAAQYF	TGTGCCAGCAGCCCCGGACTAGCGGGGGCCGCCCAGTACTTC
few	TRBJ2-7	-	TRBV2	CASSDLREQYF	TGTGCCAGCAGTGATCTGCGAGAGCAGTACTTC
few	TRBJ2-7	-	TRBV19	CASTITRDGAYEQYF	TGTGCCAGTACCATAACCCGGGACGGAGCCTACGAGCAGTACTTC
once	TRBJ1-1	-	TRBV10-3	CAISGGGSLNTEAFF	TGTGCCATCAGTGGTGGGGGGAGTCTTAACACTGAAGCTTTCTTT
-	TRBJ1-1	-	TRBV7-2	CASSLGQSNTEAFF	TGTGCCAGCAGCTTAGGACAGAGTAACACTGAAGCTTTCTTT
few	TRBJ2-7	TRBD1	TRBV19	CASSTGQGANYEQYF	TGTGCCAGTAGTACCGGACAGGGGGCTAACTACGAGCAGTACTTC
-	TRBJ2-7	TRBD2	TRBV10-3	CAISERGAYEQYF	TGTGCCATCTCCGAGCGGGGGGCCTACGAGCAGTACTTC